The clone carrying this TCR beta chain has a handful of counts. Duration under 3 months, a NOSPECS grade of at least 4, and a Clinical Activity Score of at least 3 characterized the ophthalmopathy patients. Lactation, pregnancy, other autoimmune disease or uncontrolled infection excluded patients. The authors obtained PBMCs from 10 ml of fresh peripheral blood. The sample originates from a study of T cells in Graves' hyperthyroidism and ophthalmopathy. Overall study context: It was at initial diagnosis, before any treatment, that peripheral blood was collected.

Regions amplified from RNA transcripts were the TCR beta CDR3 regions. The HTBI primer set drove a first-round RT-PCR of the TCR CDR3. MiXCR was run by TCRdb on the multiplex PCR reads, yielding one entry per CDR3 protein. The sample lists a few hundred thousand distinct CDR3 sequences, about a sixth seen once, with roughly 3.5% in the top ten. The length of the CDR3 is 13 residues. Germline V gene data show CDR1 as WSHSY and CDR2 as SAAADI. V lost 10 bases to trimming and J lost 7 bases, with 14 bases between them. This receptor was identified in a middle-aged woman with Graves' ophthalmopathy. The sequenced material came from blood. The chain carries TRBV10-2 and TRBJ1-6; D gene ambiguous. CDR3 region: CATAEGSNSPLHF. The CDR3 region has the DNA TGCGCCACCGCAGAGGGAAGCAATTCACCCCTCCACTTT.